Sequencing of this T cell receptor beta chain was carried out in a study of blood T cell repertoires in COVID-19. Study information: Samples came from the United States, Italy and Spain, spanning acute and convalescent COVID-19.

The authors' processing: Amplification of reference gene primers was used by the study to estimate nucleated cell counts. TCRdb's copy holds only in-frame clones and misses some; the assay was immunoSEQ multiplex PCR. The V and J calls and clone size were taken over from that table, and D and trimming were inferred from the DNA. The data show 40,000 to 45,000 clones, around 92% seen once. Germline CDR1 reads SGHKS; CDR2 reads YYEKEE (reference sequence). Trimming removed 4 bases from V and 0 bases from J, with 22 bases in between. This CDR3 spans 18 amino acids. Sequencing was done on a sample of peripheral blood. The chain has TRBV5-5 and TRBJ1-1; D unresolved. The sequence came from a human donor in a cohort sampled during active COVID-19. The CDR3 DNA reads as TGTGCCAGCAGCCGGAGTGTTGCGGGAGGGATTATGAACACTGAAGCTTTCTTT. Amino acids: CASSRSVAGGIMNTEAFF. Supplemented by reference TRBV5-5 and TRBJ1-1, the full variable domain reads DAGVTQSPTHLIKTRGQQVTLRCSPISGHKSVSWYQQVLGQGPQFIFQYYEKEERGRGNFPDRFSARQFPNYSSELNVNALLLGDSALYLCASSRSVAGGIMNTEAFFGQGTRLTVV.